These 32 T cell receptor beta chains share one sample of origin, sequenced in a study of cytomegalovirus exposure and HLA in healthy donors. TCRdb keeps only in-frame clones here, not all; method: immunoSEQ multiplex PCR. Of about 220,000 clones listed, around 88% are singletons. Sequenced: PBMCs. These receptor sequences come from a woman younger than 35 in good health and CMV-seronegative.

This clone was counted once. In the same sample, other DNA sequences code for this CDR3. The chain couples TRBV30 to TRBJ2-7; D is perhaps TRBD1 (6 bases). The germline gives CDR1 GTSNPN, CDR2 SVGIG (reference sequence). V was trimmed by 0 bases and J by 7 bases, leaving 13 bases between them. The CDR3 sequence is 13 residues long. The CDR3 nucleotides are TGTGCCTGGAGTGTACAGGGTGTAGAGGAGCAGTACTTC. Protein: CAWSVQGVEEQYF.

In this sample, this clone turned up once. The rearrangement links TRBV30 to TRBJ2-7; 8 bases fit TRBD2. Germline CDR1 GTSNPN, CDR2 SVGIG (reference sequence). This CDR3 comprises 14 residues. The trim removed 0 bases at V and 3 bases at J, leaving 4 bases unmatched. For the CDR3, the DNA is TGTGCCTGGAGTGTAAGAGCGGGAGTCTACGAGCAGTACTTC. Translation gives CAWSVRAGVYEQYF.

The chain's CDR3 is CATEQETVANQPQHF. As DNA, the CDR3 is TGTGCCACCGAACAGGAGACAGTAGCCAATCAGCCCCAGCATTTT. V and J are TRBV6-6 and TRBJ1-5; TRBD1 might be the D (5 bases). Germline loops: CDR1 MNHNY, CDR2 SVGAGI (reference sequence). The CDR3 is 15 amino acids. V was cut by 10 bases and J by 3 bases, with 19 bases left in between.

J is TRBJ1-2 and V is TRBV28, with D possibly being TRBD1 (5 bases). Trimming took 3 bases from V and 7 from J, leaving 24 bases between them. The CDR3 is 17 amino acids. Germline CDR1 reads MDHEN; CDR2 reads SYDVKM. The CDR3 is CASSFLNRGVGYVGYTF. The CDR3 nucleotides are TGTGCCAGCAGTTTCCTAAATCGGGGGGTGGGTTATGTTGGCTACACCTTC.

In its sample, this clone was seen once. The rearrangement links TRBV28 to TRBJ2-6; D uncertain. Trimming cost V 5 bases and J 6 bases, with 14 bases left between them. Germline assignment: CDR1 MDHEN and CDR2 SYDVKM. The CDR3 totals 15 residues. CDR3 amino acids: CASSPLRIEANVLTF. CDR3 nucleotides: TGTGCCAGCAGTCCCCTCAGGATTGAGGCCAACGTCCTGACTTTC. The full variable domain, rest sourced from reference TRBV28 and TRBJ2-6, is DVKVTQSSRYLVKRTGEKVFLECVQDMDHENMFWYRQDPGLGLRLIYFSYDVKMKEKGDIPEGYSVSREKKERFSLILESASTNQTSMYLCASSPLRIEANVLTFGAGSRLTVL.

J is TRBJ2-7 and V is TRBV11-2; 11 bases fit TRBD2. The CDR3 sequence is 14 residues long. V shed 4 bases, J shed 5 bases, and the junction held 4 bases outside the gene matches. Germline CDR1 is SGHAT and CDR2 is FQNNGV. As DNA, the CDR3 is TGTGCCAGCAGCTCGCGACTAGCGGGAAACGAGCAGTACTTC. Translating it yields CASSSRLAGNEQYF. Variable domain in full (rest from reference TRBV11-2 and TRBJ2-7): EAGVAQSPRYKIIEKRQSVAFWCNPISGHATLYWYQQILGQGPKLLIQFQNNGVVDDSQLPKDRFSAERLKGVDSTLKIQPAKLEDSAVYLCASSSRLAGNEQYFGPGTRLTVT.

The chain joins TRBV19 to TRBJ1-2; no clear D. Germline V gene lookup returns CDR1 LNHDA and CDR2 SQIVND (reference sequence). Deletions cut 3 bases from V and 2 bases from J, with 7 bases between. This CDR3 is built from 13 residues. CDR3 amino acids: CASSINQNYGYTF. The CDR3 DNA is TGTGCCAGTAGTATCAATCAGAACTATGGCTACACCTTC.

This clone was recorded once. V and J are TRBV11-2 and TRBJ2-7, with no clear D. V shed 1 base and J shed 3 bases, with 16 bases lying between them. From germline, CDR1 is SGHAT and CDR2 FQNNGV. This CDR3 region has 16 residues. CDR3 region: CASSLVLRPPVYEQYF. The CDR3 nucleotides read TGTGCCAGCAGCTTAGTTTTGAGGCCACCGGTCTACGAGCAGTACTTC.

CDR3 residues: CASRGQGPKTNTGELFF. CDR3 bases: TGTGCCAGCAGGGGACAGGGGCCAAAAACGAACACCGGGGAGCTGTTTTTT. The chain employs TRBV21-1 and TRBJ2-2; the D call TRBD1 from the table was never checked on the DNA. TRBV21-1 represents a pseudogene. The CDR3 is 17 residues long.

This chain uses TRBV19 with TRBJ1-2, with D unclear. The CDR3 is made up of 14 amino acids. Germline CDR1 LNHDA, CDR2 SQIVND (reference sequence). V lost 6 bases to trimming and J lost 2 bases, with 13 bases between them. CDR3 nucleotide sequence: TGTGCCAGTAGCCCTCCGGGAGCCAACTATGGCTACACCTTC. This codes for CASSPPGANYGYTF.

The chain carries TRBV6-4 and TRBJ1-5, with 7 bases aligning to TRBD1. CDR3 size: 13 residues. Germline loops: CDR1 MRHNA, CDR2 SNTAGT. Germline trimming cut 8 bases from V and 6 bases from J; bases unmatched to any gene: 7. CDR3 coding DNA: TGTGCCAGCCGGGGACAGTGGGGTCAGCCCCAGCATTTT. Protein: CASRGQWGQPQHF.

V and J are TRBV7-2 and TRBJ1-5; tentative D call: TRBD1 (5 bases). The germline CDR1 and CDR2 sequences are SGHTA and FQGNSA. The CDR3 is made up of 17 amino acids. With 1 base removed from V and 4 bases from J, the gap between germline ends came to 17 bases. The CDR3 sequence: CASSLEAVGQPNQPQHF. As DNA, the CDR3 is TGTGCCAGCAGCTTAGAGGCTGTGGGGCAGCCGAATCAGCCCCAGCATTTT.

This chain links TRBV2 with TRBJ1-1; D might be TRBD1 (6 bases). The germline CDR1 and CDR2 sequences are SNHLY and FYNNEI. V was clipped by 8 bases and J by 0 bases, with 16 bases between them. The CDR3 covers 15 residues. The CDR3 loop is CASWGGAGLNTEAFF. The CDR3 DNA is TGTGCCAGCTGGGGGGGGGCAGGGCTGAACACTGAAGCTTTCTTT.

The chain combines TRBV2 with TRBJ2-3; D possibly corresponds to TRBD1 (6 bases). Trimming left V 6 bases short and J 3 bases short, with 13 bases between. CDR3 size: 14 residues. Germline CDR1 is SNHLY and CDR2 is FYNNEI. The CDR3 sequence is CASRQGTETDTQYF. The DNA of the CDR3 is TGTGCCAGCAGGCAGGGGACCGAAACAGATACGCAGTATTTT.

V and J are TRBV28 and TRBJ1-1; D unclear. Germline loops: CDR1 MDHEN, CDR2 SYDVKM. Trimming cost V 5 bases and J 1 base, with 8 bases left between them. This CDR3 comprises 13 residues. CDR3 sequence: CASSRGRNTEAFF. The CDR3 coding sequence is TGTGCCAGCAGTCGCGGGCGGAACACTGAAGCTTTCTTT. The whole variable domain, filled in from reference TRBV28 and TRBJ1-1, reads DVKVTQSSRYLVKRTGEKVFLECVQDMDHENMFWYRQDPGLGLRLIYFSYDVKMKEKGDIPEGYSVSREKKERFSLILESASTNQTSMYLCASSRGRNTEAFFGQGTRLTVV.

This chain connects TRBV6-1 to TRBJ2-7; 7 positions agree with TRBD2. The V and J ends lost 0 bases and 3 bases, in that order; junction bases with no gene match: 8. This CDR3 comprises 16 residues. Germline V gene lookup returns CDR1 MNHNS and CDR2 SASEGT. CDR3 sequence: CASSEAGGRGRYEQYF. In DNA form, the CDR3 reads TGTGCCAGCAGTGAAGCGGGAGGGCGGGGACGCTACGAGCAGTACTTC.

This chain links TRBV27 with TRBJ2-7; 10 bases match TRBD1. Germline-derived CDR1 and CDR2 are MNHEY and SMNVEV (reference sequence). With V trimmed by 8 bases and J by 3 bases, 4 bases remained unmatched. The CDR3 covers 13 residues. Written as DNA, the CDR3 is TGTGCCAGCCGGGACAGGGGTCTCTACGAGCAGTACTTC. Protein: CASRDRGLYEQYF.

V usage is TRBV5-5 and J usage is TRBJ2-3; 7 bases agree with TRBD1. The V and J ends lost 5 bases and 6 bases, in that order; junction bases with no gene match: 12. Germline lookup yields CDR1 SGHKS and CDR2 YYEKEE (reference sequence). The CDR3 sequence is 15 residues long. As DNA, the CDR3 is TGTGCCAGCAGACGCGCCCCGACAGGGACGGATACGCAGTATTTT. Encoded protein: CASRRAPTGTDTQYF.

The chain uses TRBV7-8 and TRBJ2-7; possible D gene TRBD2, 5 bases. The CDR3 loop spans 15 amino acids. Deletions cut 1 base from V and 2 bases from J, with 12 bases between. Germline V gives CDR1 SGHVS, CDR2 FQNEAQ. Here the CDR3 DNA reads TGTGCCAGCAGCTTAGGGGCGGGCCCTACCTACGAGCAGTACTTC. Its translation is CASSLGAGPTYEQYF. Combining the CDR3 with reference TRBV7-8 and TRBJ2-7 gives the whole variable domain GAGVSQSPRYKVAKRGQDVALRCDPISGHVSLFWYQQALGQGPEFLTYFQNEAQLDKSGLPSDRFFAERPEGSVSTLKIQRTQQEDSAVYLCASSLGAGPTYEQYFGPGTRLTVT.

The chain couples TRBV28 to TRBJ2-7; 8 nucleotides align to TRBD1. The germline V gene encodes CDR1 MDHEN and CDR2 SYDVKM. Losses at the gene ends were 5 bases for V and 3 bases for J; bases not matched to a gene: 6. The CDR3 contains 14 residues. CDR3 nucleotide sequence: TGTGCCAGCAGTATGGGACAGGACTACTACGAGCAGTACTTC. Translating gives CASSMGQDYYEQYF.

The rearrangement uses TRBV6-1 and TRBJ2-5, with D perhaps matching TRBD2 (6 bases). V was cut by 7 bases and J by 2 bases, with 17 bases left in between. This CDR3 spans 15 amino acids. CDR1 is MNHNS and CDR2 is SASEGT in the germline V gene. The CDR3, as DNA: TGTGCCAGCAATTTCCTGGGGCGGGAACAAGAGACCCAGTACTTC. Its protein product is CASNFLGREQETQYF.

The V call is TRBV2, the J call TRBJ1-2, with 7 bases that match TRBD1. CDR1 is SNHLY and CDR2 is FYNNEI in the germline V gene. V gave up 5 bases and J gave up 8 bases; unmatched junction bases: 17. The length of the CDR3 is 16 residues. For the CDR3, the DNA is TGTGCCAGCAGTCTAACACGGGCAGGGGGGCCAAAAGGCTACACCTTC. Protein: CASSLTRAGGPKGYTF.

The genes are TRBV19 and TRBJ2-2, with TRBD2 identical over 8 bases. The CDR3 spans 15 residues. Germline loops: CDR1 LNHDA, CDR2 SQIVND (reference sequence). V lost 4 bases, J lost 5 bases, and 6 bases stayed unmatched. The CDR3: CASSTSGLNTGELFF. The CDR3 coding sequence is TGTGCCAGTAGTACTAGCGGGTTGAATACCGGGGAGCTGTTTTTT.

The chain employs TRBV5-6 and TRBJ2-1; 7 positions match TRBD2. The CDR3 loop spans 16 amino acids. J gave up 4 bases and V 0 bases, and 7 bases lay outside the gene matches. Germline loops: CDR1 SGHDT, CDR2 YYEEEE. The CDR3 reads CASSLATGTMYNEQFF. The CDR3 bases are TGTGCCAGCAGCTTGGCCACCGGGACTATGTACAATGAGCAGTTCTTC.

The CDR3 DNA reads as TGCGCCAGCAATGAACTAGCGGGAGTGAGAGATACGCAGTATTTT. Its translation: CASNELAGVRDTQYF. The J gene is TRBJ2-3, the V gene TRBV5-1, with 11 bases matching TRBD2. This CDR3 comprises 15 residues. J was trimmed by 5 bases and V by 6 bases; bases with no gene match: 8. Germline V CDR1 and CDR2: SGHRS, YFSETQ.

The DNA for the CDR3 is TGCGCCAGCAGCCAGAACCCTGGAGGGAGTTCTGGAAACACCATATATTTT. Amino acids: CASSQNPGGSSGNTIYF. This chain connects TRBV4-1 to TRBJ1-3; D is undetermined. The germline gives CDR1 MGHRA, CDR2 YSYEKL. CDR3 length equals 17 residues. Deletions cut 3 bases from V and 1 base from J, with 16 bases between.

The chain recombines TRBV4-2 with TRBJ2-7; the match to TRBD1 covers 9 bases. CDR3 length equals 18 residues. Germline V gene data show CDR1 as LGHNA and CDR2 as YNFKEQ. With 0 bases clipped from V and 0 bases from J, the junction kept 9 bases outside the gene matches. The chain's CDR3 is CASSQDHGQGTSSYEQYF. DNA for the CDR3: TGTGCCAGCAGCCAAGATCACGGACAGGGGACTTCCTCCTACGAGCAGTACTTC.

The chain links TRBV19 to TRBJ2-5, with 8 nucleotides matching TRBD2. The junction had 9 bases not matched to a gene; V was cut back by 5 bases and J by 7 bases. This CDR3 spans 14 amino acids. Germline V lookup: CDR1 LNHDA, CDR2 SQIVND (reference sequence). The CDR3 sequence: CASSPTGTSGTQYF. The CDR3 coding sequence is TGTGCCAGTAGTCCTACCGGGACTAGTGGGACCCAGTACTTC.

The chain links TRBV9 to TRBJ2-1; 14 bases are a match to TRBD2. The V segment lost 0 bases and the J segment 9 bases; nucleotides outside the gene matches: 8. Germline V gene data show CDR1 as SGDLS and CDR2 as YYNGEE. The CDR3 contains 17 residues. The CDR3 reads CASSVGLRLAGGVEQFF. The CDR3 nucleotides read TGTGCCAGCAGCGTAGGGTTACGACTAGCGGGAGGGGTTGAGCAGTTCTTC. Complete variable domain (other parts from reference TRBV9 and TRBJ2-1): DSGVTQTPKHLITATGQRVTLRCSPRSGDLSVYWYQQSLDQGLQFLIQYYNGEERAKGNILERFSAQQFPDLHSELNLSSLELGDSALYFCASSVGLRLAGGVEQFFGPGTRLTVL.

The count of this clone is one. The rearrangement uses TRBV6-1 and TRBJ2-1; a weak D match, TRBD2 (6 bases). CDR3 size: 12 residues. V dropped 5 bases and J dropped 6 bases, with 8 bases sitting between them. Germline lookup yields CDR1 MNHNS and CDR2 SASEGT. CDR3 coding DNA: TGTGCCAGCAGTTGGGACTTCAATGAGCAGTTCTTC. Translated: CASSWDFNEQFF.

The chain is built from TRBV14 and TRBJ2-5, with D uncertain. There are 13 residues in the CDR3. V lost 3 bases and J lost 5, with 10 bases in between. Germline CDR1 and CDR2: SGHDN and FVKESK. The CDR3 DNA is TGTGCCAGCAGCCATTCCCCCGTGGAGACCCAGTACTTC. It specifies CASSHSPVETQYF. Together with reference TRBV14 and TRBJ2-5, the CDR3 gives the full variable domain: EAGVTQFPSHSVIEKGQTVTLRCDPISGHDNLYWYRRVMGKEIKFLLHFVKESKQDESGMPNNRFLAERTGGTYSTLKVQPAELEDSGVYFCASSHSPVETQYFGPGTRLLVL.

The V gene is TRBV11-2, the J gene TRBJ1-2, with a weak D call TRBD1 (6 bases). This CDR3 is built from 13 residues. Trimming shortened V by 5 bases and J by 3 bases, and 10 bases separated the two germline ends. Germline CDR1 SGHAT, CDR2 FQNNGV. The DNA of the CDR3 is TGTGCCAGCAGCCTACAGGGATACTATGGCTACACCTTC. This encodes CASSLQGYYGYTF.